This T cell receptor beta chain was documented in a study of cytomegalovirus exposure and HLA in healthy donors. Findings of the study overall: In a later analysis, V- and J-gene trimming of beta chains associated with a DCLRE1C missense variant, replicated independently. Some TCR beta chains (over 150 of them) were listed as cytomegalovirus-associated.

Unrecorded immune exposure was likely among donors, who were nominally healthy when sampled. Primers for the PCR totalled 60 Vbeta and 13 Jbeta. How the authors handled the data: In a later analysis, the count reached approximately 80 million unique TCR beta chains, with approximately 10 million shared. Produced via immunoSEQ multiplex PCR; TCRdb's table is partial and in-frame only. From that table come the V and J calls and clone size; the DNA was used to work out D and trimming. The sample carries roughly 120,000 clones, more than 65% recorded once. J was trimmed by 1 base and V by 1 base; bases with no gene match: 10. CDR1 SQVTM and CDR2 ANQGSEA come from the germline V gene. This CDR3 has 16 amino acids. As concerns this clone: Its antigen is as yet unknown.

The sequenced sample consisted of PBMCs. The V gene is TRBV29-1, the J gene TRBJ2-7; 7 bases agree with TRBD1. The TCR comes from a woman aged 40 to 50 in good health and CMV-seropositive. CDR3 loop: CSVEAAGGFGSYEQYF. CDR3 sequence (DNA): TGCAGCGTTGAAGCTGCAGGGGGTTTCGGGTCCTACGAGCAGTACTTC.